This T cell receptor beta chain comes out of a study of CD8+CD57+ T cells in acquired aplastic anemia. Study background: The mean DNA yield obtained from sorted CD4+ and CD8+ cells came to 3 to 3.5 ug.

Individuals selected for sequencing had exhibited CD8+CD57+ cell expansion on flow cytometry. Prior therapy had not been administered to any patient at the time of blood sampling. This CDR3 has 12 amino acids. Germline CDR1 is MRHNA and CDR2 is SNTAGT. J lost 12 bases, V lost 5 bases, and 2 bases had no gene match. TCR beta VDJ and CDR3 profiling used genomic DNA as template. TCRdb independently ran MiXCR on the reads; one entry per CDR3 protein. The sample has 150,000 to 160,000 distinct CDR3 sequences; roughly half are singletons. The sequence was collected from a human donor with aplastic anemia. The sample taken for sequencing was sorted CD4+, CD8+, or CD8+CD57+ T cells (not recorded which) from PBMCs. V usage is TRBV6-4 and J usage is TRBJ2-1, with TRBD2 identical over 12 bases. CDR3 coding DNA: TGTGCCAGCAGTCGGACTAGCGGGGTGCAGTTCTTC. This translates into CASSRTSGVQFF.